This T cell receptor (beta chain) originates from a study of T-cell reconstitution after alpha-beta-depleted transplantation in children. From germline, CDR1 is MGHDK and CDR2 SYGVNS. The V end was cut by 3 bases, the J end by 5 bases, with 14 bases between. The CDR3 is 15 residues long. As it was prepared, the TCRbeta library received unique molecular identifiers. MiXCR, applied by TCRdb to the PCR reads, yields one record per CDR3 protein. Here the sample spans about 500,000 distinct CDR3 sequences, 30% to 35% being singletons. This clonotype was counted between two and nine times. This material consisted of PBMCs from the stem cell graft donor, taken from the stem cell graft. This rearrangement joins TRBV25-1 to TRBJ2-1; no firm D call. This TCR was recovered from a human donor who donated a stem cell graft to a child with aplastic anemia. The chain's CDR3 is CASSEPARSHNEQFF. CDR3 in DNA: TGTGCCAGCAGTGAGCCCGCCCGCAGCCACAATGAGCAGTTCTTC.